This entry concerns a single TCR beta chain. Its antigen is not known. This entry comes from a study of T cell responses to AZD1222 COVID-19 vaccine. About the research overall: Second-dose recipients at about 4 or about 12 weeks were treated as one pooled group.

Assay used: immunoSEQ multiplex PCR; TCRdb lists only in-frame clones, some missing. The sample contains about 140,000 clones, 80% to 95% of which appear only once. Germline values: CDR1 SGHAT, CDR2 FQNNGV. There are 16 residues in the CDR3. V dropped 5 bases and J dropped 1 base, with 16 bases sitting between them. Notes on the study in general: The number of AZD1222 recipients seropositive at baseline was only five to seven. White British ancestry dominated among donors, who included more females, and clonal diversity was possibly underestimated. Unmutated variant regions are reportedly the target of nearly half of TCRs that are spike-specific.

The V gene is TRBV11-2, the J gene TRBJ2-3, with a possible D match to TRBD2 (5 bases). The specimen comprised peripheral blood, sampled on day 0 of AZD1222 vaccination. The receptor was isolated from an adult in good health. The CDR3 spells CASSGPYGRGTDTQYF. In DNA, the CDR3 is TGTGCCAGCAGCGGACCCTATGGGCGGGGCACAGATACGCAGTATTTT. Based on the CDR3 plus reference TRBV11-2 and TRBJ2-3, the full variable domain is EAGVAQSPRYKIIEKRQSVAFWCNPISGHATLYWYQQILGQGPKLLIQFQNNGVVDDSQLPKDRFSAERLKGVDSTLKIQPAKLEDSAVYLCASSGPYGRGTDTQYFGPGTRLTVL.